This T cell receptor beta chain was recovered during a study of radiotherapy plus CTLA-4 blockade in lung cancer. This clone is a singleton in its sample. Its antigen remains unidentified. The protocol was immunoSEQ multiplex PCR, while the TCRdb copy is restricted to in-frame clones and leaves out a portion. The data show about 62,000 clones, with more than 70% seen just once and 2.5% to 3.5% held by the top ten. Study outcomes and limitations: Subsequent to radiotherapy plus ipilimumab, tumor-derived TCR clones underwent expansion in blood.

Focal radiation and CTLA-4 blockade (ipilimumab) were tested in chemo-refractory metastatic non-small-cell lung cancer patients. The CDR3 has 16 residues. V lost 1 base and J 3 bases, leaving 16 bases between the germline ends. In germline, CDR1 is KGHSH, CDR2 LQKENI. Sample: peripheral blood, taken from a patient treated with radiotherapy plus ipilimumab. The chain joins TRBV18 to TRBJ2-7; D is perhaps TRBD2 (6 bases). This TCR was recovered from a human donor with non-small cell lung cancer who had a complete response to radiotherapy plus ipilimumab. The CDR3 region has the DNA TGTGCCAGCTCACCACGGGTCGGGGGAGAAGGCTACGAGCAGTACTTC. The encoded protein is CASSPRVGGEGYEQYF.